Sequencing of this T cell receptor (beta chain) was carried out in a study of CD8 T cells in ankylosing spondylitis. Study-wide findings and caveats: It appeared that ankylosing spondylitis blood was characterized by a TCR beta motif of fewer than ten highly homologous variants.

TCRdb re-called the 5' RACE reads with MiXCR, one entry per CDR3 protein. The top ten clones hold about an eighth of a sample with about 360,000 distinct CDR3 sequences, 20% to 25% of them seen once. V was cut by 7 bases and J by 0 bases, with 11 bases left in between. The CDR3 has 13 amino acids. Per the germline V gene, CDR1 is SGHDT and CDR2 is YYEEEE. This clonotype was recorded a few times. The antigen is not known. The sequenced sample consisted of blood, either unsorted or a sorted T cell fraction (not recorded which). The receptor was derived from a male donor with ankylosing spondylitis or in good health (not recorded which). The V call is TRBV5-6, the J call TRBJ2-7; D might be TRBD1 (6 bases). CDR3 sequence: CASYYRASYEQYF. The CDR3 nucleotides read TGTGCCAGCTATTACAGGGCCTCCTACGAGCAGTACTTC. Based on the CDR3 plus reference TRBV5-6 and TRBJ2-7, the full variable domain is DAGVTQSPTHLIKTRGQQVTLRCSPKSGHDTVSWYQQALGQGPQFIFQYYEEEERQRGNFPDRFSGHQFPNYSSELNVNALLLGDSALYLCASYYRASYEQYFGPGTRLTVT.